This T cell receptor beta chain was recorded in a study of blood T cells in healthy people across ages. The wider study: Per two T cells, about one barcoded beta molecule was captured through template switching. Findings and caveats of the study: Fewer expanded clones and more diversity marked long-lived versus aged donors.

For the second PCR, which ran for roughly 6 to 12 cycles, a sample-barcoded 5' primer and a J-beta primer mix were used. TCRdb itself ran the 5' RACE reads through MiXCR, one entry per CDR3 protein. The sample lists about 750,000 distinct CDR3 sequences, roughly 50% seen once, with about 38% in the top ten. Samples each yielded at least 5.5 micrograms of total RNA. Notes on this clonotype: Its antigen is undetermined.

The receptor was derived from an older man in good health. The source material was blood.

CDR3 in DNA: TGCAGTGCTAGAGCCAGTGGGAGGGCGGTGTACAATGAGCAGTTCTTC. Its protein product is CSARASGRAVYNEQFF. The chain combines TRBV20-1 with TRBJ2-1, with TRBD2 matching 7 bases. The length of the CDR3 is 16 residues. Germline CDR1 and CDR2: DFQATT and SNEGSKA (reference sequence). V was clipped by 1 base and J by 4 bases; unmatched bases: 10.